The clone carrying this TCR beta chain has a count of ten or more. What it binds is unknown. The source of the sample is a study of human T cells and chemical hapten exposure. Study conclusions and caveats: Among expanded TCRs, significantly more large CDR3 similarity clusters formed than among controls. Once DPC sensitization occurred, TCRs above 1 in 1000 frequency showed no change.

This CDR3 is built from 12 residues. The germline CDR1 and CDR2 sequences are SEHNR and FQNEAQ (reference sequence). V was clipped by 1 base and J by 4 bases, with 4 bases between them. Indicated time point: patch test 1, 2 weeks after DPC sensitization. Treatment of the sample: therapeutic diphenylcyclopropenone sensitization with weekly scalp DPC. Participating donors were patients with alopecia, aged 18 to 70 years, considered appropriate candidates for DPC. Using its own MiXCR run on the RACE reads, TCRdb lists one record per CDR3 protein. This repertoire shows around 50,000 distinct CDR3 sequences, about 9% found once; its top ten account for 3.5% to 5%.

The chain carries TRBV7-9 and TRBJ1-1; D remains ambiguous. This receptor was taken from a woman aged 50 to 65 with alopecia areata. Some clones in this sample may be carry-over from other donors' samples. This specimen was whole blood, taken in connection with sensitization to the hapten diphenylcyclopropenone (DPC). CDR3 nucleotide sequence: TGTGCCAGCAGCTTAGACTTCACTGAAGCTTTCTTT. It translates to CASSLDFTEAFF.